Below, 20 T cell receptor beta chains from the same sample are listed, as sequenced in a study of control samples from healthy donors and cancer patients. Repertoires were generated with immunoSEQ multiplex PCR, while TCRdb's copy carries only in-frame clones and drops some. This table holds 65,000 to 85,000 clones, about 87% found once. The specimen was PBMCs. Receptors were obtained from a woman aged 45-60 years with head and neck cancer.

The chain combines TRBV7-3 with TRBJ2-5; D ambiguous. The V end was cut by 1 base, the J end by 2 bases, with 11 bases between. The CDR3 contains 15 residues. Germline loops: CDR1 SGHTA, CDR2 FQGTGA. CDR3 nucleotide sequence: TGTGCCAGCAGCTTAAGAGGCGGCAGTCAAGAGACCCAGTACTTC. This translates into CASSLRGGSQETQYF.

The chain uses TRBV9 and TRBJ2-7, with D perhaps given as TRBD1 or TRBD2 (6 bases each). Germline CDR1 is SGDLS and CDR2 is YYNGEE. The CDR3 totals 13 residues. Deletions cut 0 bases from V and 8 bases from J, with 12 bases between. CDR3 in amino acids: CASSVDPGAKQYF. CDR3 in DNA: TGTGCCAGCAGCGTAGATCCGGGGGCGAAGCAGTACTTC.

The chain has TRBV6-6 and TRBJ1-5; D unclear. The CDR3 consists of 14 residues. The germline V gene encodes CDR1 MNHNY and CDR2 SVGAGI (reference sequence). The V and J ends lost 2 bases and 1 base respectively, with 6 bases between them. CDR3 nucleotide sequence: TGTGCCAGCAGTTACCCCGGCAGCAATCAGCCCCAGCATTTT. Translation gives CASSYPGSNQPQHF.

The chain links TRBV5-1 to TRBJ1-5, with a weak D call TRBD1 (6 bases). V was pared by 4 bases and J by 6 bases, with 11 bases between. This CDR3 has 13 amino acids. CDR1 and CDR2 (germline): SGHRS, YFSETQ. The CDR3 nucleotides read TGCGCCAGCAGCCCGACAGGTACTCAGCCCCAGCATTTT. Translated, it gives CASSPTGTQPQHF.

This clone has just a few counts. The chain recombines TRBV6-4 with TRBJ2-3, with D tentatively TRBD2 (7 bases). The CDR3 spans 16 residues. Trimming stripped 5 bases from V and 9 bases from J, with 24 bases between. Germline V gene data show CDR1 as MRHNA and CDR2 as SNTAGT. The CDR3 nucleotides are TGTGCCAGCAGTCCAAGAGGCGGGGGCTCCTGGGGGACGCAGTATTTT. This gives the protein CASSPRGGGSWGTQYF.

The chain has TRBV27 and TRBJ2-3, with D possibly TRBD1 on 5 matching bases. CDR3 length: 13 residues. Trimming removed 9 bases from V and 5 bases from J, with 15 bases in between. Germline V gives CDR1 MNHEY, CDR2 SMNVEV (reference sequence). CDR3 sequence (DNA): TGTGCCAGTGGGGCCGCTACAGGAGATACGCAGTATTTT. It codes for CASGAATGDTQYF.

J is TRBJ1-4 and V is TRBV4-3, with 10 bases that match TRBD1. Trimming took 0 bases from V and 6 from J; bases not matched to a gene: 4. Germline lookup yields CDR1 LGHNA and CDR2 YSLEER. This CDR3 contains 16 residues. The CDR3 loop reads CASSQDVGQGYEKLFF. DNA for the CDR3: TGCGCCAGCAGCCAAGATGTGGGACAGGGGTATGAAAAACTGTTTTTT.

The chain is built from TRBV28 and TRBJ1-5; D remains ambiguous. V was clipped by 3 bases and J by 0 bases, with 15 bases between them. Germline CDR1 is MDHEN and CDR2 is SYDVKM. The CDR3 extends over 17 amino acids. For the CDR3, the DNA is TGTGCCAGCAGTTTCAGAGACATTAATTATAGCAATCAGCCCCAGCATTTT. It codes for CASSFRDINYSNQPQHF.

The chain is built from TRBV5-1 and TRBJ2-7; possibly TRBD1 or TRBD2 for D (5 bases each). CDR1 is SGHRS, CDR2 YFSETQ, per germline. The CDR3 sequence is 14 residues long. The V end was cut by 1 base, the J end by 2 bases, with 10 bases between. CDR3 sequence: CASSLIGTPYEQYF. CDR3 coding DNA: TGCGCCAGCAGCTTGATTGGGACCCCCTACGAGCAGTACTTC.

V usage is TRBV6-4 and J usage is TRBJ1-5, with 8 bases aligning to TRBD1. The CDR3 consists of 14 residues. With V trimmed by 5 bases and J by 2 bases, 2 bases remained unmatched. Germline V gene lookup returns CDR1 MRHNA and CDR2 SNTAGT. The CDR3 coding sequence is TGTGCCAGCAGTCCACAGGGGGGCAATCAGCCCCAGCATTTT. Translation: CASSPQGGNQPQHF.

The CDR3 DNA follows: TGCGCCAGCAGCCAACTGACAGGTTCGTACGAGCAGTACTTC. The encoded protein is CASSQLTGSYEQYF. The chain links TRBV4-1 to TRBJ2-7, with D perhaps matching TRBD1 (6 bases). The CDR3 has 14 amino acids. The ends were cut back, 2 bases at V and 4 bases at J, with 12 bases in the middle. The germline V gene encodes CDR1 MGHRA and CDR2 YSYEKL.

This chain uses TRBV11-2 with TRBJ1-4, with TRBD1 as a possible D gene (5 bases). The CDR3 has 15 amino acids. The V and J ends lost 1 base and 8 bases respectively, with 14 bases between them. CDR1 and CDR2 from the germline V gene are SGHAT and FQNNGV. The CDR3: CASSLGSVSGEKLFF. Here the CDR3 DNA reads TGTGCCAGCAGCTTAGGGAGTGTATCAGGGGAAAAACTGTTTTTT. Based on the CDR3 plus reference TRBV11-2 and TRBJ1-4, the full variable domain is EAGVAQSPRYKIIEKRQSVAFWCNPISGHATLYWYQQILGQGPKLLIQFQNNGVVDDSQLPKDRFSAERLKGVDSTLKIQPAKLEDSAVYLCASSLGSVSGEKLFFGSGTQLSVL.

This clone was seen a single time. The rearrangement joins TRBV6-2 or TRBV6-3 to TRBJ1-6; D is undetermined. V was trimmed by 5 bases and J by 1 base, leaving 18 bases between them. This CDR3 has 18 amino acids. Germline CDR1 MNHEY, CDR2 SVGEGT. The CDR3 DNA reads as TGTGCCAGCAGTACGGGATTCGCTGAAGGTTCCTATAATTCACCCCTCCACTTT. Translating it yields CASSTGFAEGSYNSPLHF.

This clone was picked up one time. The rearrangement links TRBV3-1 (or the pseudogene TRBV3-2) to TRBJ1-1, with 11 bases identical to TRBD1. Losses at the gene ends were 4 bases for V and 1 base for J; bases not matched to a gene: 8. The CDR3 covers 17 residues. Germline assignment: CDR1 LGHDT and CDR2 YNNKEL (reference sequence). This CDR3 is CASSRRTGGSTNTEAFF. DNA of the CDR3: TGTGCCAGCAGCCGTCGGACAGGGGGCTCTACGAACACTGAAGCTTTCTTT.

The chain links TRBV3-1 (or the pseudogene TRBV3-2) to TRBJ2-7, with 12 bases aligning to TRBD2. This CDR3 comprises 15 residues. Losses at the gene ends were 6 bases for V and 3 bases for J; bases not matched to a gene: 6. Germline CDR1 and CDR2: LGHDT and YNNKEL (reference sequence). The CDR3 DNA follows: TGTGCCAGCAGGTCGACTAGCGGGGGACTCTACGAGCAGTACTTC. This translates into CASRSTSGGLYEQYF.

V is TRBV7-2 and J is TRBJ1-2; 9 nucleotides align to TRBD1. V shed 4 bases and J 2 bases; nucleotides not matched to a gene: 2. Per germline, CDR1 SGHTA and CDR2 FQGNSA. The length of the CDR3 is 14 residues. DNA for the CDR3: TGTGCCAGCAGCTCGGGACAGGGAAACTATGGCTACACCTTC. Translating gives CASSSGQGNYGYTF.

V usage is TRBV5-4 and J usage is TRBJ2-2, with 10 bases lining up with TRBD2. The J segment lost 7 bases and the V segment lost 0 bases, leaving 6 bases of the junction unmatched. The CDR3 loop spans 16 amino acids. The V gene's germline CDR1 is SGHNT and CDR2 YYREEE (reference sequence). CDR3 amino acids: CASSLEAGGPGGELFF. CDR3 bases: TGTGCCAGCAGCTTGGAAGCGGGGGGGCCAGGCGGGGAGCTGTTTTTT.

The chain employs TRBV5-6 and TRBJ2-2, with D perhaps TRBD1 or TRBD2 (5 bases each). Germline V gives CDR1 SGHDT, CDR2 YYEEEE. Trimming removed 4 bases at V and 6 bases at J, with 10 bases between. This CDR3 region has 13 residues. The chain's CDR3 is CASSRDPSGELFF. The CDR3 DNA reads TGTGCCAGCAGCCGGGACCCCTCCGGGGAGCTGTTTTTT. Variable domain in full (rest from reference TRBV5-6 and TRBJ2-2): DAGVTQSPTHLIKTRGQQVTLRCSPKSGHDTVSWYQQALGQGPQFIFQYYEEEERQRGNFPDRFSGHQFPNYSSELNVNALLLGDSALYLCASSRDPSGELFFGEGSRLTVL.

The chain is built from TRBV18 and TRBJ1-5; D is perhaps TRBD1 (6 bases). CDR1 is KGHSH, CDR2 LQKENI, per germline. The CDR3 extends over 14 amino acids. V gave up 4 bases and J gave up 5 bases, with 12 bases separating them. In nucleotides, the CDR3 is TGTGCCAGCTCACTAACACAGGGTCATCAGCCCCAGCATTTT. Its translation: CASSLTQGHQPQHF.

CDR3 protein: CASSLTGGTYNEQFF. The DNA for the CDR3 is TGTGCCAGCTCCTTAACCGGGGGAACCTACAATGAGCAGTTCTTC. The chain has TRBV7-9 and TRBJ2-1, with TRBD2 as a possible D gene (6 bases). Germline V lookup: CDR1 SEHNR, CDR2 FQNEAQ (reference sequence). This CDR3 region has 15 residues. Trimming shortened V by 8 bases and J by 2 bases, and 16 bases separated the two germline ends.